These T cell receptor beta chains were read from a single sample in a study of blood T cell repertoires in COVID-19. Clones were sequenced by immunoSEQ multiplex PCR, and TCRdb holds only the in-frame ones, with some missing. Counted here are under 25,000 clones, around 86% occurring once; the ten biggest clones make up around 28%. The source material was peripheral blood. The receptors originated from a woman aged 70-85 years with active COVID-19. CDR3s include the opening cysteine and the closing phenylalanine or tryptophan. The D gene is left open where the match is weak. A row's size may be missing; if present it is once, few, many or a size class.

J gene	D gene	clone size	V gene	CDR3 DNA	CDR3 protein
TRBJ1-2	-	-	TRBV2	TGTGCCAGCTCGAGACAGTCCTATGGCTACACCTTC	CASSRQSYGYTF
TRBJ1-2	TRBD1	-	TRBV24-1	TGTGCCACCAGTGATCCGACAGGGAACTATGGCTACACCTTC	CATSDPTGNYGYTF
TRBJ2-7	TRBD1	-	TRBV6-5	TGTGCCAGCACCCATTCCACAGGGGGCGAGCAGTACTTC	CASTHSTGGEQYF
TRBJ1-5	TRBD1	few	TRBV5-6	TGTGCCAGCAGCTTGGCCAGGGGGTATCAGCCCCAGCATTTT	CASSLARGYQPQHF
TRBJ2-3	TRBD2	-	TRBV2	TGTGCCAGCAGCCTGCTAGCGGGTCCTAGCACAGATACGCAGTATTTT	CASSLLAGPSTDTQYF
TRBJ1-5	TRBD1	once	TRBV10-3	TGTGCCATCAGTTTGACAGGGGCGAATCAGCCCCAGCATTTT	CAISLTGANQPQHF
TRBJ2-1	-	-	TRBV21-1	TGTGCAACTAGCGGGGGCTCCTACAATGAGCAGTTCTTC	CATSGGSYNEQFF
TRBJ2-5	TRBD1	-	TRBV2	TGTGCCAGCTTTGCCGGGACAGGAGAAAAAGAGACCCAGTACTTC	CASFAGTGEKETQYF
TRBJ2-1	TRBD2	once	TRBV6-6	TGTGCCAGCAGTTACGGCCTAGCGGGCTCCTACAATGAGCAGTTCTTC	CASSYGLAGSYNEQFF
TRBJ2-1	TRBD2	once	TRBV19	TGTGCCAGTAGTTCCCTCTCGAGCGGGGCATACAATGAGCAGTTCTTC	CASSSLSSGAYNEQFF